Presented here are 14 T cell receptor beta chains from one specimen sequenced in a study of graft-versus-host responses after intestinal transplantation (dated by TCRdb to 2020 to 2023). These TCRs' antigens remain unknown. Interpreted using the paper, the time point label stands for: cells obtained before transplantation from donor or recipient. Library preparation used the immunoSEQ multiplex PCR assay. TCRdb provides this immuneACCESS table in a form limited to in-frame rearrangements. Some clones are lacking; in checked studies, under half of them reflect an unresolved V gene, and why the rest are absent is not known. In all, the sample holds about 130,000 clones, and approximately 91% of those were seen once. Together, the top ten hold roughly 0.19% of the sample. The specimen was unstimulated CD4+ T cells sorted from spleen or lymph node cells, collected before intestinal transplant. The receptors originated from a human donor who received an intestinal transplant.

The CDR3 sequence: CASSELRGVADTGELFF. CDR3 nucleotide sequence: TGTGCCAGCAGTGAGCTTAGGGGTGTCGCGGACACCGGGGAGCTGTTTTTT. J is TRBJ2-2 and V is TRBV25-1, with a weak D call TRBD1 (5 bases). With 3 bases removed from V and 3 bases from J, the gap between germline ends came to 17 bases. This CDR3 comprises 17 residues. CDR1 MGHDK and CDR2 SYGVNS come from the germline V gene.

V usage is TRBV29-1 and J usage is TRBJ2-7; D possibly matches TRBD1 or TRBD2 (5 bases each). This CDR3 region has 15 residues. V was clipped by 8 bases and J by 4 bases, with 24 bases between them. Per the germline V gene, CDR1 is SQVTM and CDR2 is ANQGSEA. The CDR3 spells CSPKNPGTEIYEQYF. The CDR3 coding sequence is TGCAGCCCTAAGAACCCCGGGACGGAAATATACGAGCAGTACTTC.

The V call is TRBV19, the J call TRBJ2-1; TRBD2 matches at 11 bases. The CDR3 extends over 16 amino acids. The junction had 5 bases not matched to a gene; V was cut back by 4 bases and J by 3 bases. Germline V gene data show CDR1 as LNHDA and CDR2 as SQIVND (reference sequence). CDR3 sequence (DNA): TGTGCCAGTAGTAGCGTAGCGGGAGGGATCTACAATGAGCAGTTCTTC. Translating it yields CASSSVAGGIYNEQFF.

CDR3 sequence reads: CASSPGALAKNIQYF. In DNA form, the CDR3 reads TGTGCCAGCAGTCCAGGGGCCCTAGCCAAAAACATTCAGTACTTC. J is TRBJ2-4 and V is TRBV28; tentatively, D is TRBD1 (6 bases). The germline gives CDR1 MDHEN, CDR2 SYDVKM. This CDR3 region has 15 residues. Trimming removed 5 bases from V and 0 bases from J, with 11 bases in between. Filled out from reference TRBV28 and TRBJ2-4, the complete variable domain reads DVKVTQSSRYLVKRTGEKVFLECVQDMDHENMFWYRQDPGLGLRLIYFSYDVKMKEKGDIPEGYSVSREKKERFSLILESASTNQTSMYLCASSPGALAKNIQYFGAGTRLSVL.

The DNA for the CDR3 is TGTGCGGGGGGGCAGCCCTACGAGCAGTACTTC. Translated, it gives CAGGQPYEQYF. The gene calls are TRBV30 and TRBJ2-5; a possible D gene is TRBD2 (7 bases). The DNA end lines up better with TRBJ2-7; the J call may be wrong. The CDR3 loop spans 11 amino acids. Germline V gives CDR1 GTSNPN, CDR2 SVGIG (reference sequence).

J is TRBJ2-5 and V is TRBV27; D not resolved. The CDR3 spans 15 residues. V lost 2 bases and J lost 1, with 11 bases in between. Germline CDR1 is MNHEY and CDR2 is SMNVEV (reference sequence). As DNA, the CDR3 is TGTGCCAGCAGTTTAACGAGTATTCGCCAAGAGACCCAGTACTTC. Translated, it gives CASSLTSIRQETQYF.

The chain recombines TRBV7-8 with TRBJ1-1; D gene unclear. The germline V and J ends were trimmed by 4 bases and 11 bases, with 11 bases remaining between them. CDR1 and CDR2 (germline): SGHVS, FQNEAQ. The CDR3 spans 11 residues. The CDR3 protein is CASSSELRAFF. The CDR3 nucleotides are TGTGCCAGCAGCTCCGAGCTGAGGGCTTTCTTT.

The chain joins TRBV5-1 to TRBJ1-1; weak D call: TRBD1 (5 bases). The CDR3 is 16 residues long. Germline V gene sequence: CDR1 SGHRS, CDR2 YFSETQ. V lost 4 bases to trimming and J lost 4 bases, with 20 bases between them. CDR3 sequence reads: CASSPRDPGWGTEAFF. The CDR3 nucleotides are TGCGCCAGCAGCCCCCGGGACCCAGGTTGGGGCACTGAAGCTTTCTTT.

The chain recombines TRBV4-3 with TRBJ2-5, with unresolved D. Germline V CDR1 and CDR2: LGHNA, YSLEER. This CDR3 has 16 amino acids. The V end lost 0 bases, the J end lost 1 base, and 12 bases lay between the germline ends. The CDR3 nucleotides are TGCGCCAGCAGCCAAGAATGGGCTAGACCCCAAGAGACCCAGTACTTC. Translation: CASSQEWARPQETQYF.

This clone was observed a single time. The rearrangement links TRBV25-1 to TRBJ2-1; 8 positions match TRBD1. Germline V CDR1 and CDR2: MGHDK, SYGVNS. The CDR3 covers 14 residues. The J segment lost 2 bases and the V segment lost 4 bases, leaving 1 base of the junction unmatched. This chain's CDR3 is CASSAGGAYNEQFF. The CDR3 DNA follows: TGTGCCAGCAGTGCAGGGGGCGCCTACAATGAGCAGTTCTTC.

The chain joins TRBV5-1 to TRBJ2-3; 9 bases are a match to TRBD2. Germline CDR1 SGHRS, CDR2 YFSETQ. Trimming removed 0 bases from V and 4 bases from J; junction bases left unmatched: 0. This CDR3 region has 14 residues. The DNA for the CDR3 is TGCGCCAGCAGCTTGGGACTAGCGGCAGATACGCAGTATTTT. Protein product: CASSLGLAADTQYF.

This clone was detected a few times. The rearrangement uses TRBV14 and TRBJ1-2; 7 bases agree with TRBD1. The V gene end was trimmed by 0 bases and the J gene end by 8 bases; junction bases not matched to a gene: 6. CDR3 length: 14 amino acids. The germline V gene encodes CDR1 SGHDN and CDR2 FVKESK. CDR3 amino acids: CASSQDQAGGGYTF. The CDR3 nucleotides are TGTGCCAGCAGCCAAGATCAAGCAGGGGGGGGCTACACCTTC.

The rearrangement joins TRBV19 to TRBJ1-5, with 11 bases lining up with TRBD1. Germline V gives CDR1 LNHDA, CDR2 SQIVND (reference sequence). The CDR3 runs to 16 residues. V shed 6 bases and J 6 bases; nucleotides not matched to a gene: 10. The CDR3: CASRGRTGGRGQPQHF. The CDR3 bases are TGTGCCAGTAGGGGGAGGACAGGGGGCCGAGGTCAGCCCCAGCATTTT. Full variable domain (rest looked up from reference TRBV19 and TRBJ1-5): DGGITQSPKYLFRKEGQNVTLSCEQNLNHDAMYWYRQDPGQGLRLIYYSQIVNDFQKGDIAEGYSVSREKKESFPLTVTSAQKNPTAFYLCASRGRTGGRGQPQHFGDGTRLSIL.

This sequence joins TRBV5-5 and TRBJ2-3, with D perhaps matching TRBD2 (5 bases). The V and J ends lost 4 bases and 0 bases respectively, with 9 bases between them. The germline V gene encodes CDR1 SGHKS and CDR2 YYEKEE (reference sequence). The CDR3 covers 14 residues. CDR3 nucleotides: TGTGCCAGCAGCCCGAGGACTAGCACAGATACGCAGTATTTT. It is translated as CASSPRTSTDTQYF.